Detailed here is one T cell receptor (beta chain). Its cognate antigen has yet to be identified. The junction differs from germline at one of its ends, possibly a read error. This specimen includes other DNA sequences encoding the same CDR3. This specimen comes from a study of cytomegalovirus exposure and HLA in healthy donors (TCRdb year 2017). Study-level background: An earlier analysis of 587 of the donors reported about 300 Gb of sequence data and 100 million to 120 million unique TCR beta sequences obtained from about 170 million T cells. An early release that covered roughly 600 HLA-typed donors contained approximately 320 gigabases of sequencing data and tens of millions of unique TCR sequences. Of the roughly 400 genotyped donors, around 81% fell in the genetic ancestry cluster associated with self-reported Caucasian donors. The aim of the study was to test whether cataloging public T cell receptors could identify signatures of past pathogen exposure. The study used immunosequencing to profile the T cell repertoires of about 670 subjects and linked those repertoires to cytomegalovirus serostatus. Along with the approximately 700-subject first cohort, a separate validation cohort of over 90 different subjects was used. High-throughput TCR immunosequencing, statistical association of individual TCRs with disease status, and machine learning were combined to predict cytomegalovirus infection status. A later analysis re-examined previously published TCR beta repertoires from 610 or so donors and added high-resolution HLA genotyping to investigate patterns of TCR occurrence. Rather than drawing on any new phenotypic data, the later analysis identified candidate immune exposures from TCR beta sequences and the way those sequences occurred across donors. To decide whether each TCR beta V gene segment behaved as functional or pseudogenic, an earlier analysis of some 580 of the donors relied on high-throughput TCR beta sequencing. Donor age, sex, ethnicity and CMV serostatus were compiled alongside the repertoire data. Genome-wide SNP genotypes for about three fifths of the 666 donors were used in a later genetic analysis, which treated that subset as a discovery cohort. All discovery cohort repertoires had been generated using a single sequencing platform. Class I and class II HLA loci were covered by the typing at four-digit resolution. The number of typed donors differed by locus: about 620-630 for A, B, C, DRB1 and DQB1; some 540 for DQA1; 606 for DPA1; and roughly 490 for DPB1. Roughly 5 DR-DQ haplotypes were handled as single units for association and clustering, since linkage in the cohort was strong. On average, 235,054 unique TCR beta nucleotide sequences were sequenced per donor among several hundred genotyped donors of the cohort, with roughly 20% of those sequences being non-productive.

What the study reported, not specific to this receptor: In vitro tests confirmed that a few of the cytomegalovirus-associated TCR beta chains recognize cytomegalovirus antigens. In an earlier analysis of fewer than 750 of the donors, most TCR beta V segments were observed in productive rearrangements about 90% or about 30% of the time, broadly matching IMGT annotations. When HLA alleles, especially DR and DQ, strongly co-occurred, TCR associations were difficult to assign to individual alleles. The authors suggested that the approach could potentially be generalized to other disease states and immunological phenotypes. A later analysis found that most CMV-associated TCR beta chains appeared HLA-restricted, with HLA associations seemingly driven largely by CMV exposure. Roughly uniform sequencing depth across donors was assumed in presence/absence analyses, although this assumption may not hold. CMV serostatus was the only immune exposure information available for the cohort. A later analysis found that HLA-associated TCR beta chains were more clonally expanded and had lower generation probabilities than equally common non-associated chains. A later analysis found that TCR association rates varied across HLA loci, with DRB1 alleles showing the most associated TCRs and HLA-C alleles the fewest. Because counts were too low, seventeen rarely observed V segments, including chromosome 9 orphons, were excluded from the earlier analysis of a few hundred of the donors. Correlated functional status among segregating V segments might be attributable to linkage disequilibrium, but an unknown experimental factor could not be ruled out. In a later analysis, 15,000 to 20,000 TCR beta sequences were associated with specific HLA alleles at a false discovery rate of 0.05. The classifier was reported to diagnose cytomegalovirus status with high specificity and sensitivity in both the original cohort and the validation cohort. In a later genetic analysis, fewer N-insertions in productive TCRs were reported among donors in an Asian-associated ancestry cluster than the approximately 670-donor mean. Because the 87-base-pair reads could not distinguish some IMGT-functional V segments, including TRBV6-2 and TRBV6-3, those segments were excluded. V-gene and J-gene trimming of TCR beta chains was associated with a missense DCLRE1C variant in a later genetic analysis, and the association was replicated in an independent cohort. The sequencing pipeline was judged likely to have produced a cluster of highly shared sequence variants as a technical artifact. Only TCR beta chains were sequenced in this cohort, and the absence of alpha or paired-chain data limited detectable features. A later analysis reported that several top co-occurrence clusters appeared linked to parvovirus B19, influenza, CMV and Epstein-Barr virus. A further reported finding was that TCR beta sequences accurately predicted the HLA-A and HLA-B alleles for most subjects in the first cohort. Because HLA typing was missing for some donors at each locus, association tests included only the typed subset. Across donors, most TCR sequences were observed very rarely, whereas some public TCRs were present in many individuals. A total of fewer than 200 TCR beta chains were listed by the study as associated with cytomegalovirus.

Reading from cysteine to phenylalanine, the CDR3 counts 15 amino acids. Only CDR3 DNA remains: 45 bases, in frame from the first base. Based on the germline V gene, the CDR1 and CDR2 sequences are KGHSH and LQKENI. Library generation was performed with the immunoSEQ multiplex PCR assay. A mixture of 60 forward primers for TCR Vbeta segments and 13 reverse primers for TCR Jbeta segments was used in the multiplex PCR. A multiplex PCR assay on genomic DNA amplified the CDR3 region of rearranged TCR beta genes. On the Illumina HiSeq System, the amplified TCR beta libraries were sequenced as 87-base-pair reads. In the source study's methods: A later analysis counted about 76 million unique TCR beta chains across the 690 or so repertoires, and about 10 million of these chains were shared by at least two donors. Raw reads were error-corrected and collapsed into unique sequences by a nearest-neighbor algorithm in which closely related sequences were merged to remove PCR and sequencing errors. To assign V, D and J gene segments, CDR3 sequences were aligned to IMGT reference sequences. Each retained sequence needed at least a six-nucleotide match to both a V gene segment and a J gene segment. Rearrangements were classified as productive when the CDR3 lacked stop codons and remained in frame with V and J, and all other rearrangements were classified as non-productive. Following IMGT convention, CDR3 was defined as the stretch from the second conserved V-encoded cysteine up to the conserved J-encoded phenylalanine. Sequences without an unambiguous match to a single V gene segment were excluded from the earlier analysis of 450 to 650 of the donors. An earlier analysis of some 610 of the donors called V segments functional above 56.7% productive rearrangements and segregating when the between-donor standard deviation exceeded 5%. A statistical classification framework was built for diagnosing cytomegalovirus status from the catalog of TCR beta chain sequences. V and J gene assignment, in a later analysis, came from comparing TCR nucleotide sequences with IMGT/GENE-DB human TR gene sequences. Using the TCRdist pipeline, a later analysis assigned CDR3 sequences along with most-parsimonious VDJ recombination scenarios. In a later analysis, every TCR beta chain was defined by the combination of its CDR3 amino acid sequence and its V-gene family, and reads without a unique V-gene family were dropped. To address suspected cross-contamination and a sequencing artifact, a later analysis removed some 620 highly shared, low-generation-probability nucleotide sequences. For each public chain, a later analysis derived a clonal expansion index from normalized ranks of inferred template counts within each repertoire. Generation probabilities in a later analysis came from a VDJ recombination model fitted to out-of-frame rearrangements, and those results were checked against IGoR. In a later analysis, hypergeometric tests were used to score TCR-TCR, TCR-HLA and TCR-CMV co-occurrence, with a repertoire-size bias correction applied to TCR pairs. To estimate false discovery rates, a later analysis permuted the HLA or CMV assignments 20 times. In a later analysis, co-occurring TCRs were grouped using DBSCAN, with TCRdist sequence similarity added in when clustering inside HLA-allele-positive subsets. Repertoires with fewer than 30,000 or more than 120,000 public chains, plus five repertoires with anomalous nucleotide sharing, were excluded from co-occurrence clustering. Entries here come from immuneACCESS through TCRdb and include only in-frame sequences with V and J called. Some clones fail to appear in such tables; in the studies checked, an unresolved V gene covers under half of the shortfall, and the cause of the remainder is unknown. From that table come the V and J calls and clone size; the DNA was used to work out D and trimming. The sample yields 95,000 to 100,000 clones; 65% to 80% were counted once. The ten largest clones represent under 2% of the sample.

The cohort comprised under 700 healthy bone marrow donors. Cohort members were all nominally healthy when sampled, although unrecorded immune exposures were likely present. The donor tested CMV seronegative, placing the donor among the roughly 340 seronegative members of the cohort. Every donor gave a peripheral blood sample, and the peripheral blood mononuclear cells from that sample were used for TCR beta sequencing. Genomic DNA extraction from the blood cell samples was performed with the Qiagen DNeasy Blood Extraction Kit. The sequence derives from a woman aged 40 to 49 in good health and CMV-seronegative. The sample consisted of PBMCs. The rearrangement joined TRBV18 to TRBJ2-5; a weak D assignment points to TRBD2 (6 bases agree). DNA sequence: TGTGCCAGCTCGCCACCTTTGGGGGGCCAAGAGACCCAGTACTTC. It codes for CASSPPLGGQETQYF.